This T cell receptor beta chain was observed in a study of blood T cell repertoires in COVID-19. In the study overall: COVID-19 samples collected from the United States, Italy and Spain covered acute and convalescent phases.

The protocol was immunoSEQ multiplex PCR, while the TCRdb copy is restricted to in-frame clones and leaves out a portion. The sample contains about 230,000 clones, less than 85% of which appear only once. This CDR3 has 13 amino acids. V was clipped by 0 bases and J by 12 bases; unmatched bases: 10. Germline V lookup: CDR1 GTSNPN, CDR2 SVGIG (reference sequence). This chain connects TRBV30 to TRBJ1-1; TRBD1 matches at 7 bases. The TCR comes from a woman in her seventies with active or convalescent COVID-19. Sequences were obtained from peripheral blood. The CDR3 loop reads CAWSVGQGVISFF. In nucleotides, the CDR3 is TGTGCCTGGAGTGTAGGCCAGGGGGTTATATCTTTCTTT.